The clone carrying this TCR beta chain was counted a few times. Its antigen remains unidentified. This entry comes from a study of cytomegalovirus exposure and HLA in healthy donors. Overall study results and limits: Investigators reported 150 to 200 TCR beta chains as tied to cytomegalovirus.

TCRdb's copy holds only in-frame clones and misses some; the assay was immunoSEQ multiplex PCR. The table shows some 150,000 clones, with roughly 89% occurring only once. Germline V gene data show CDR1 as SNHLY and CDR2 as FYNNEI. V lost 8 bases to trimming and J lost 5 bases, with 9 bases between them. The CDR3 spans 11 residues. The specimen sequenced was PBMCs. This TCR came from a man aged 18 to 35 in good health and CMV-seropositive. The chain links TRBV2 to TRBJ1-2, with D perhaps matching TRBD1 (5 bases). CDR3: CASVKGYGYTF. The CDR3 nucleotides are TGTGCCAGCGTCAAGGGGTATGGCTACACCTTC.